This T cell receptor (beta chain) was found in a study of T cells in localized non-small cell lung cancer. Study-wide points: Among blood samples, higher T cell density accompanied longer overall survival. Among the top 100 tumor clones, a median around 50 appeared in adjacent lung. Peak T cell clonality was found in uninvolved adjacent lung, exceeding tumor. Heterogeneity cannot be ruled out, as sequencing used one tumor region only.

Trimming at V came to 3 bases and at J to 5 bases, leaving 7 bases not matched to a gene. Looked up from germline, CDR1 is GTSNPN and CDR2 is SVGIG (reference sequence). The CDR3 sequence is 14 residues long. This clone was seen more than once but under ten times. Its antigen remains unidentified. Produced via immunoSEQ multiplex PCR; TCRdb's table is partial and in-frame only. The profile shows around 3,400 clones, around 19% of them singletons. This chain connects TRBV30 to TRBJ1-5; 7 bases line up with TRBD1. Material: lung tumor tissue, obtained before any cancer treatment. The clonotype originates from a woman between 40 and 69 years old with stage III squamous cell lung carcinoma. The DNA for the CDR3 is TGTGCCTGGAGCCCCAGGGGGGGACATCAGCCCCAGCATTTT. This encodes CAWSPRGGHQPQHF. The entire variable domain, with the rest obtained from reference TRBV30 and TRBJ1-5, is as follows: SQTIHQWPATLVQPVGSPLSLECTVEGTSNPNLYWYRQAAGRGLQLLFYSVGIGQISSEVPQNLSASRPQDRQFILSSKKLLLSDSGFYLCAWSPRGGHQPQHFGDGTRLSIL.